This T cell receptor (beta chain) emerged from a study of blood T cell repertoires in COVID-19. CDR3 length: 13 amino acids. Trimming removed 4 bases from V and 4 bases from J, with 11 bases in between. Germline V gives CDR1 SNHLY, CDR2 FYNNEI. Generated by immunoSEQ multiplex PCR, the TCRdb table keeps only in-frame clones and is missing some. This table holds around 180,000 clones, over 65% found once. The sample consisted of peripheral blood. The gene calls are TRBV2 and TRBJ2-7; no reliable D call. This TCR derives from a person aged 70 to 85 with COVID-19, enrolled during active disease. CDR3 bases: TGTGCCAGCAGTGTTTCGGCCAGGTACGAGCAGTACTTC. It yields the protein CASSVSARYEQYF.